The T cell receptor (beta chain) under discussion was sequenced for a study of cytomegalovirus exposure and HLA in healthy donors. Vbeta (60) and Jbeta (13) primers were used in the PCR. Profiling relied on immunoSEQ multiplex PCR, and the TCRdb table lists in-frame clones only, not all of them. This table has 140,000 to 150,000 clones, around four fifths appearing once. This CDR3 is built from 15 residues. The V segment lost 1 base and the J segment 1 base; nucleotides outside the gene matches: 2. Per germline, CDR1 SEHNR and CDR2 FQNEAQ (reference sequence). With regard to this clone: The antigen is undetermined.

Study-wide results and caveats: Earlier analysis looked at TCR beta V segments, and most were productive about 90% or about 30% of the time.

The sequence was collected from a male donor in good health and CMV-seronegative. Sequencing was performed on PBMCs. The V and J genes are TRBV7-9 and TRBJ2-7, with 9 nucleotides matching TRBD1. The CDR3 coding sequence is TGTGCCAGCAGCTTAGGGGGGACAGGGTCCTACGAGCAGTACTTC. Translating gives CASSLGGTGSYEQYF.